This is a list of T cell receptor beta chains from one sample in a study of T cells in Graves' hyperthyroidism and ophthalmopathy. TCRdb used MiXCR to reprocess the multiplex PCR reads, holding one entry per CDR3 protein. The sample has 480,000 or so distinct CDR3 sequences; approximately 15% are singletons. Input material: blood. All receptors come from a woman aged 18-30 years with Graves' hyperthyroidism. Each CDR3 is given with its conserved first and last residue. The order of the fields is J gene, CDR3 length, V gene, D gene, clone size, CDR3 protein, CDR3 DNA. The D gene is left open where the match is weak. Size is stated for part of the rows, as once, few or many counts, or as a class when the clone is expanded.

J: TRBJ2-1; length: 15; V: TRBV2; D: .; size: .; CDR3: CASSERQGTYNEQFF; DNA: TGTGCCAGCAGTGAACGGCAGGGGACCTACAATGAGCAGTTCTTC
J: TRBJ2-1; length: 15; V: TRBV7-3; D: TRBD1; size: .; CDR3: CASSVPGQPYNEQFF; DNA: TGCGCCAGCAGCGTCCCGGGACAGCCCTACAATGAGCAGTTCTTC
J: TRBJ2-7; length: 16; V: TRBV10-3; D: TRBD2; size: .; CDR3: CAISRASGSSSYEQYF; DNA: TGTGCCATCAGCAGGGCTAGCGGGAGCTCCTCCTACGAGCAGTACTTC
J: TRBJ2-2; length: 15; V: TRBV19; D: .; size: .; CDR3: CASSIDRRRTGELFF; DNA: TGTGCCAGTAGTATAGACCGGCGTCGGACCGGGGAGCTGTTTTTT
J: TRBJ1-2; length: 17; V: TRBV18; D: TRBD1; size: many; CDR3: CASSPTGTGGLNYGYTF; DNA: TGTGCCAGCTCACCCACCGGGACAGGGGGTCTTAACTATGGCTACACCTTC
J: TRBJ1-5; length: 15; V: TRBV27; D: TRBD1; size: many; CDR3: CASSPNRGLNQPQHF; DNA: TGTGCCAGCAGTCCCAACAGGGGGCTGAATCAGCCCCAGCATTTT
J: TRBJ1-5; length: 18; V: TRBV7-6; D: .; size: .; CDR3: CASSPRGGQSYSNQPQHF; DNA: TGTGCCAGCAGCCCAAGAGGGGGGCAGTCCTATAGCAATCAGCCCCAGCATTTT
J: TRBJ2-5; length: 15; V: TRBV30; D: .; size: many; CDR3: CAWSRRWTEQETQYF; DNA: TGTGCCTGGAGCCGGCGATGGACAGAGCAAGAGACCCAGTACTTC
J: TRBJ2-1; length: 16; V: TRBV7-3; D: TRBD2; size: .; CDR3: CASSLGGASGRNEQFF; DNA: TGTGCCAGCAGCTTAGGCGGGGCTAGCGGGAGAAATGAGCAGTTCTTC
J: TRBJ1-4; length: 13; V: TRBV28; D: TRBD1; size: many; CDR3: CASSLRDREKLFF; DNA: TGTGCCAGCAGTTTACGGGACAGAGAAAAACTGTTTTTT
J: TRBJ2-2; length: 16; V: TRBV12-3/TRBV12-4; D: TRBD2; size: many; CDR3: CASSPGTRSNTGELFF; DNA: TGTGCCAGCAGCCCCGGGACTAGGTCGAACACCGGGGAGCTGTTTTTT
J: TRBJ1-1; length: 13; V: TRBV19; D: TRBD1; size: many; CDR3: CASSRGQDLGAFF; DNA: TGTGCCAGTAGTCGAGGACAGGACTTAGGAGCTTTCTTT
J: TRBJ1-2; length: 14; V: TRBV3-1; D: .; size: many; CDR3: CASSSTATNYGYTF; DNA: TGTGCCAGCAGCTCCACCGCCACTAACTATGGCTACACCTTC
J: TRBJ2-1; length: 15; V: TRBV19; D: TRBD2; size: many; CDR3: CASSIASGTYNEQFF; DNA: TGTGCCAGTAGTATAGCCAGCGGGACCTACAATGAGCAGTTCTTC
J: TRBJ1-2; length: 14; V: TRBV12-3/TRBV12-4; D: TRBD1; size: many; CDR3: CASSETGADYGYTF; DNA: TGTGCCAGCAGTGAGACAGGGGCGGACTATGGCTACACCTTC
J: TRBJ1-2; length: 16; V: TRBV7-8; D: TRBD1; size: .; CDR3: CASSLGTGGAVHGYTF; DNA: TGTGCCAGCAGCTTAGGGACAGGGGGCGCAGTACATGGCTACACCTTC
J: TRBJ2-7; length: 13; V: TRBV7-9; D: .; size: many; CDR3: CASSLGSGDEQYF; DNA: TGTGCCAGCAGCTTAGGTAGCGGCGACGAGCAGTACTTC
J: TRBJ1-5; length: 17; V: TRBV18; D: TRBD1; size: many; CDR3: CASSPPDSGQGGQPQHF; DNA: TGTGCCAGCTCACCACCGGACTCGGGACAGGGCGGCCAGCCCCAGCATTTT
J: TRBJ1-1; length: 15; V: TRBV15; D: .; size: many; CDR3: CATSSFSGVNTEAFF; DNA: TGTGCCACCAGCTCTTTTTCAGGGGTGAACACTGAAGCTTTCTTT
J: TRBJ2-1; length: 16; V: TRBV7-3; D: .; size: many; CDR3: CASSSSKRTSYNEQFF; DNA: TGTGCCAGCAGCTCCTCTAAGCGTACCTCCTACAATGAGCAGTTCTTC
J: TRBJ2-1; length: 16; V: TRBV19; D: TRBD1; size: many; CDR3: CASSIAGGAPYNEQFF; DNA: TGTGCCAGTAGTATAGCAGGGGGCGCCCCCTACAATGAGCAGTTCTTC
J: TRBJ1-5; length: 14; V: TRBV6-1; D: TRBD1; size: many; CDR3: CASSPRQGGRPQHF; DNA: TGTGCCAGCAGTCCGAGACAGGGCGGGCGGCCCCAGCATTTT
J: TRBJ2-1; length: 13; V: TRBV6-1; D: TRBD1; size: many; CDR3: CASSTTGRNEQFF; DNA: TGTGCCAGCAGCACGACAGGGCGGAATGAGCAGTTCTTC
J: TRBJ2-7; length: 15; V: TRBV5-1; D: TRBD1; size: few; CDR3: CASSLGVTGSYEQYF; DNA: TGCGCCAGCAGCTTGGGGGTGACAGGGTCCTACGAGCAGTACTTC
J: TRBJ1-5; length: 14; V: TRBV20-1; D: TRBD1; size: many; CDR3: CSAKWDRGNQPQHF; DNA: TGCAGTGCCAAATGGGACAGGGGTAATCAGCCCCAGCATTTT
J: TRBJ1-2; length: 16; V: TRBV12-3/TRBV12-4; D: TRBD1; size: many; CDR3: CASSSGDRDLLYGYTF; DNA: TGTGCCAGCAGTTCGGGGGACAGAGATTTGCTCTATGGCTACACCTTC
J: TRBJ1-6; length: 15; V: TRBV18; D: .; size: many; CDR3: CASSLGPGGLRPLHF; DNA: TGTGCCAGCTCCCTGGGGCCCGGGGGCTTGAGACCCCTCCACTTT
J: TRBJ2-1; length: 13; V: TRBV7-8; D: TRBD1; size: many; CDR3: CASSFGQVYEQFF; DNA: TGTGCCAGCAGCTTCGGACAGGTCTATGAGCAGTTCTTC
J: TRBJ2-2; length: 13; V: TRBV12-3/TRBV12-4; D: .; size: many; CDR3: CASSLRAAGELFF; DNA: TGTGCCAGCAGTTTAAGGGCCGCCGGGGAGCTGTTTTTT
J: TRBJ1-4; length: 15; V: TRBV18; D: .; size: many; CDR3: CASSPPQSREGKLFF; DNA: TGTGCCAGCTCACCACCGCAGTCGAGGGAGGGAAAACTGTTTTTT